These T cell receptor beta chains were read from a single sample in a study of response to subunit inactivated influenza vaccine. TCRdb reprocessed the RT-PCR reads via MiXCR and lists one record per CDR3 protein. This sample carries roughly 500,000 distinct CDR3 sequences, less than 25% of them seen once, and the ten largest clones take 2.5% to 3.5%. This sample was shared with a second study, whose subject was T cells expressing NK-cell markers.

The material sequenced was CD4+ T cells sorted from PBMCs, taken 11 to 12 days after vaccination. All receptors derive from a man in his fifties or sixties who received an inactivated influenza vaccine. Both conserved end residues are part of each CDR3. Each record gives: V gene, clone size, CDR3 length, D gene, J gene, CDR3 DNA, CDR3 protein. The D gene is left open where the match is weak. Not all rows give a size; the values are once, few, many and, for expanded clones, a class.

TRBV11-2	NA	14	NA	TRBJ2-1	TGTGCCAGCAGCTTAGAACTGGGGGTGGGGGAGCAGTTCTTC	CASSLELGVGEQFF
TRBV6-5	few	17	TRBD2	TRBJ2-4	TGTGCCAGCAGTTACGGGAGCGGGAGGGCCGGAGAAAACATTCAGTACTTC	CASSYGSGRAGENIQYF
TRBV4-2	few	16	TRBD2	TRBJ2-5	TGTGCCAGCAGTACAAGCGCTAGCGGGGGCCAAGAGACCCAGTACTTC	CASSTSASGGQETQYF
TRBV27	many	14	NA	TRBJ1-6	TGTGCCAGCAGTTTCACACCCTATAATTCACCCCTCCACTTT	CASSFTPYNSPLHF
TRBV12-3/TRBV12-4	few	13	NA	TRBJ2-1	TGTGCCAGCAAACCTGAGGAGGTTGGGGTGCAGTTCTTC	CASKPEEVGVQFF
TRBV4-3	NA	15	NA	TRBJ2-7	TGCGCCAGCAGCCAAGATGTTAAGAATTCGGGTGAGCAGTACTTC	CASSQDVKNSGEQYF
TRBV18	few	16	NA	TRBJ1-5	TGTGCCAGCTCACCAAATAGCCGCCTGAGCAATCAGCCCCAGCATTTT	CASSPNSRLSNQPQHF
TRBV20-1	NA	10	NA	TRBJ2-5	TGCAGGCTTCCAATAGAGACCCAGTACTTC	CRLPIETQYF
TRBV12-3/TRBV12-4	many	12	NA	TRBJ2-2	TGTGCCAGCAGTCTGAGTGGCGGGGAGCTGTTTTTT	CASSLSGGELFF
TRBV10-1	few	16	NA	TRBJ2-5	TGCGCCAGCAGTGAGCGGGTCAGTTCGTACCAAGAGACCCAGTACTTC	CASSERVSSYQETQYF
TRBV6-2/TRBV6-3	few	12	NA	TRBJ1-5	TGTGCCAGCAGGAGCCGGGATCAGCCCCAGCATTTT	CASRSRDQPQHF
TRBV27	few	17	NA	TRBJ1-1	TGTGCCAGCAGTTTATCGTCTCAGCAGGGTGTGAACACTGAAGCTTTCTTT	CASSLSSQQGVNTEAFF
TRBV7-2	NA	15	NA	TRBJ2-7	TGTGCCAGCAGCCTTACTAGCTTTTCGGCCTACGAGCAGTACTTC	CASSLTSFSAYEQYF
TRBV4-2	NA	16	TRBD2	TRBJ2-1	TGTGCCAGCAGCCAAGATCCTCGCGGGGGGCCCCATGAGCAGTTCTTC	CASSQDPRGGPHEQFF
TRBV20-1	NA	17	TRBD2	TRBJ2-1	TGCAGTGCTAGAGATACCCCTCGGATAGCGGGATACAATGAGCAGTTCTTC	CSARDTPRIAGYNEQFF
TRBV6-5	many	16	NA	TRBJ2-2	TGTGCCAGCAGTTACTCGATAGGGGGAGAGGCCGGGGAGCTGTTTTTT	CASSYSIGGEAGELFF
TRBV6-2/TRBV6-3	NA	18	NA	TRBJ2-1	TGTGCCAGCAGTTACTCGGGGTGGCCGCCTAGTGGGCCCAATGAGCAGTTCTTC	CASSYSGWPPSGPNEQFF
TRBV6-1	few	13	NA	TRBJ1-5	TGTGCCATCCGAGAGGTTAGCAATCAGCCCCAGCATTTT	CAIREVSNQPQHF
TRBV4-3	NA	16	NA	TRBJ1-5	TGCGCCAGCAGCCAAAACCTGGGCTCGGGATTACAGCCCCAGCATTTT	CASSQNLGSGLQPQHF
TRBV6-5	NA	15	NA	TRBJ1-2	TGTGCCAGCAGTTACTCGGACAAGACTGACTATGGCTACACCTTC	CASSYSDKTDYGYTF
TRBV2	NA	12	NA	TRBJ1-2	TGTGCCAGCAGATCTATACGGACGGAATCGACCTTC	CASRSIRTESTF
TRBV12-3/TRBV12-4	NA	11	NA	TRBJ2-2	TGTGCCAACTTATACACCGGGGAGCTGTTTTTT	CANLYTGELFF
TRBV7-2	NA	17	NA	TRBJ2-5	TGTGCCAGCAGATCTAGGCCGGACCAGATCCTCCAAGAGACCCAGTACTTC	CASRSRPDQILQETQYF
TRBV27	NA	15	NA	TRBJ1-5	TGTGCCAGCAGTTTAAGAGGGTTTGGCAATCAGCCCCAGCATTTT	CASSLRGFGNQPQHF
TRBV4-3	NA	20	TRBD2	TRBJ2-2	TGCGCCAGCAGCCAAGAAAGGGCGGCTAGCGGGAGGGCCTGGGCCGGGGAGCTGTTTTTT	CASSQERAASGRAWAGELFF
TRBV2	NA	17	TRBD2	TRBJ2-5	TGTGCCAGCAGTCCTCCTGGGTGGCGGGAGGGCAAGAAGACCCAGTACTTC	CASSPPGWREGKKTQYF
TRBV6-6	few	13	NA	TRBJ2-3	TGTGCCAGCAGACCCCGTGGCACAGATACGCAGTATTTT	CASRPRGTDTQYF
TRBV20-1	many	15	NA	TRBJ1-1	TGCAGTGCTAGAGTAAGGGCACTATCGAACACTGAAGCTTTCTTT	CSARVRALSNTEAFF
TRBV4-1	few	14	TRBD1	TRBJ1-6	TGCGCCAGCAGCGACCGAACAGGGGTTTCACCCCTCCACTTT	CASSDRTGVSPLHF
TRBV6-5	few	14	NA	TRBJ1-3	TGTGCCAGCAGTTACGACACAGGGAGAAACACCATATATTTT	CASSYDTGRNTIYF
TRBV7-2	NA	15	NA	TRBJ1-6	TGTGCCAGCAGCTTAACGGGACTACAGAATTCACCCCTCCACTTT	CASSLTGLQNSPLHF